Below are 24 T cell receptor beta chains sequenced from a single sample in a study of Ad26.COV2.S vaccination and SARS-CoV-2 variants. Some clones are missing from TCRdb's copy, which holds only in-frame ones; the method was immunoSEQ multiplex PCR. Here the sample spans a few hundred thousand clones, around four fifths being singletons. As to treatment: some 20 received Ad26.COV2.S at low or high dose, single or two shots; about 5 received placebo; per-sample allocation not given. Sampling was performed 63 days after the first vaccine or placebo injection. This sample comprised peripheral blood, obtained in a trial of Ad26.COV2.S vaccine versus placebo. These receptors all stem from a person between 18 and 59 years old who received the Ad26.COV2.S COVID-19 vaccine or a placebo.

The V and J genes are TRBV24-1 and TRBJ2-3, with 10 nucleotides matching TRBD1. The CDR3 sequence is 15 residues long. From germline, CDR1 is KGHDR and CDR2 SFDVKD. Trimming removed 4 bases from V and 3 bases from J; junction bases left unmatched: 3. CDR3 amino acids: CATSEGTGETDTQYF. The CDR3 region has the DNA TGTGCCACCAGTGAGGGGACAGGGGAGACAGATACGCAGTATTTT.

This clone is a singleton in its sample. The CDR3 DNA reads as TGCGCCAGCAGCTTAGGGACAGGGGGCGTGATTGAAGCTTTCTTT. It translates to CASSLGTGGVIEAFF. V and J are TRBV5-1 and TRBJ1-1, with 12 positions matching TRBD1. Unmatched junction bases numbered 6, after V lost 2 bases and J lost 7 bases. Germline values: CDR1 SGHRS, CDR2 YFSETQ. The CDR3 is 15 amino acids. The variable domain in full, with the rest retrieved from reference TRBV5-1 and TRBJ1-1, is KAGVTQTPRYLIKTRGQQVTLSCSPISGHRSVSWYQQTPGQGLQFLFEYFSETQRNKGNFPGRFSGRQFSNSRSEMNVSTLELGDSALYLCASSLGTGGVIEAFFGQGTRLTVV.

The chain is built from TRBV24-1 and TRBJ1-1; D may be TRBD1 (6 bases). The CDR3 is made up of 14 amino acids. Deletions cut 3 bases from V and 4 bases from J, with 11 bases between. The germline V gene encodes CDR1 KGHDR and CDR2 SFDVKD. DNA for the CDR3: TGTGCCACCAGTGATCCGACAGGTAGCACTGAAGCTTTCTTT. Encoded protein: CATSDPTGSTEAFF.

This chain uses TRBV5-1 with TRBJ2-6, with D hard to call. The CDR3 runs 14 residues. Germline V gene sequence: CDR1 SGHRS, CDR2 YFSETQ. The V end lost 4 bases, the J end lost 2 bases, and 7 bases lay between the germline ends. In DNA form, the CDR3 reads TGCGCCAGCAGCACGGTAACTGGGGCCAACGTCCTGACTTTC. This translates into CASSTVTGANVLTF.

V usage is TRBV19 and J usage is TRBJ1-1; D not certain. Trimming removed 9 bases from V and 1 base from J, with 12 bases in between. Germline CDR1 reads LNHDA; CDR2 reads SQIVND (reference sequence). CDR3 length equals 13 residues. This CDR3 reads CASNYGGNTEAFF. CDR3 nucleotides: TGTGCCAGCAACTATGGAGGGAACACTGAAGCTTTCTTT.

The rearrangement joins TRBV5-1 to TRBJ1-1, with D hard to call. The CDR3 has 13 amino acids. V was clipped by 4 bases and J by 1 base, with 8 bases between them. The germline gives CDR1 SGHRS, CDR2 YFSETQ. The DNA for the CDR3 is TGCGCCAGCAGCCACCCGACGAACACTGAAGCTTTCTTT. It codes for CASSHPTNTEAFF.

The chain combines TRBV5-6 with TRBJ1-4; D call uncertain. With 3 bases removed from V and 5 bases from J, the gap between germline ends came to 14 bases. Per the germline V gene, CDR1 is SGHDT and CDR2 is YYEEEE. The CDR3 contains 15 residues. Written as DNA, the CDR3 is TGTGCCAGCAGCTCAAAGAGGCGTTCGAATGAAAAACTGTTTTTT. Translating it yields CASSSKRRSNEKLFF.

The rearrangement joins TRBV7-2 to TRBJ2-5, with D tentatively TRBD1 or TRBD2 (5 bases each). In germline, CDR1 is SGHTA, CDR2 FQGNSA. V gave up 5 bases and J gave up 7 bases, with 17 bases separating them. The length of the CDR3 is 14 residues. The CDR3 DNA reads TGTGCCAGCAGCCCCTGGGACCCAAGCGGGACCCAGTACTTC. This translates into CASSPWDPSGTQYF. The variable domain in full, completed from reference TRBV7-2 and TRBJ2-5, reads GAGVSQSPSNKVTEKGKDVELRCDPISGHTALYWYRQSLGQGLEFLIYFQGNSAPDKSGLPSDRFSAERTGGSVSTLTIQRTQQEDSAVYLCASSPWDPSGTQYFGPGTRLLVL.

This chain links TRBV6-5 with TRBJ2-1; 8 nucleotides agree with TRBD1. The CDR3 is 15 residues long. With 5 bases clipped from V and 0 bases from J, the junction kept 3 bases outside the gene matches. Per germline, CDR1 MNHEY and CDR2 SVGAGI. The CDR3 here is CASSRDRSSYNEQFF. The DNA for the CDR3 is TGTGCCAGCAGTCGGGACAGGAGCTCCTACAATGAGCAGTTCTTC.

The chain carries TRBV5-1 and TRBJ2-1; the D is unclear. The germline CDR1 and CDR2 sequences are SGHRS and YFSETQ. CDR3 length equals 13 residues. Deletions cut 5 bases from V and 7 bases from J, with 13 bases between. CDR3 protein: CASRVPGRNEQFF. CDR3 nucleotides: TGCGCCAGCAGGGTACCTGGTAGAAATGAGCAGTTCTTC.

The V gene is TRBV27, the J gene TRBJ1-5; D is perhaps TRBD1 (5 bases). Trimming pared 2 bases from V and 2 bases from J, leaving 10 bases between. Germline CDR1 is MNHEY and CDR2 is SMNVEV (reference sequence). This CDR3 comprises 15 residues. For the CDR3, the DNA is TGTGCCAGCAGTTTACAGGGAGGGGGCAATCAGCCCCAGCATTTT. Residues: CASSLQGGGNQPQHF.

This clone was counted between two and nine times. The gene calls are TRBV12-3 or TRBV12-4 and TRBJ2-5; possibly TRBD2 for D (6 bases). CDR3 length equals 13 residues. The V gene lost 4 bases and the J gene lost 13 bases, with 19 bases spanning the gap. The CDR3 DNA is TGTGCCAGCAGTTCCCCCCGGGACGGACTATTGTACTTC. Its translation is CASSSPRDGLLYF.

This clone showed up just a few times. The rearrangement uses TRBV25-1 and TRBJ1-1, with 11 bases matching TRBD1. After removal of 4 bases from V and 3 bases from J, the junction contained 10 bases not matched to a gene. The CDR3 is made up of 17 amino acids. Germline CDR1 and CDR2: MGHDK and SYGVNS. CDR3 DNA sequence: TGTGCCAGCAGTGGGAGGACAGGGGGCCCACGGGACACTGAAGCTTTCTTT. It is translated as CASSGRTGGPRDTEAFF.

The CDR3 DNA sequence: TGCGCCAGCAGCTTGGCCAGCGGGAACTACAATGAGCAGTTCTTC. Amino acids: CASSLASGNYNEQFF. This sequence joins TRBV5-1 and TRBJ2-1; 7 positions agree with TRBD2. The germline V gene encodes CDR1 SGHRS and CDR2 YFSETQ. V shed 0 bases, J shed 3 bases, and the junction held 3 bases outside the gene matches. The CDR3 totals 15 residues. The full variable domain, completed using reference TRBV5-1 and TRBJ2-1, is KAGVTQTPRYLIKTRGQQVTLSCSPISGHRSVSWYQQTPGQGLQFLFEYFSETQRNKGNFPGRFSGRQFSNSRSEMNVSTLELGDSALYLCASSLASGNYNEQFFGPGTRLTVL.

This clone has only one observation. The rearrangement joins TRBV27 to TRBJ1-1; 7 nucleotides line up with TRBD1. V lost 6 bases to trimming and J lost 1 base; unmatched junction nucleotides: 8. Germline V CDR1 and CDR2: MNHEY, SMNVEV (reference sequence). The CDR3 totals 15 residues. The CDR3 sequence is CASRSGGTANTEAFF. In nucleotides, the CDR3 is TGTGCCAGCAGATCCGGGGGGACAGCGAACACTGAAGCTTTCTTT.

This sequence joins TRBV4-3 and TRBJ2-5; weak D call: TRBD2 (6 bases). From germline, CDR1 is LGHNA and CDR2 YSLEER. This CDR3 spans 15 amino acids. Trimming removed 1 base from V and 5 bases from J, with 14 bases in between. The CDR3 region is CASSQGLARSETQYF. The CDR3 DNA is TGCGCCAGCAGCCAAGGCCTAGCGCGGTCGGAGACCCAGTACTTC.

The rearrangement uses TRBV4-3 and TRBJ1-1, with a tentative D call TRBD1 (6 bases). Germline V gives CDR1 LGHNA, CDR2 YSLEER. The length of the CDR3 is 13 residues. Trimming removed 1 base at V and 11 bases at J, with 14 bases between. This CDR3 is CASSQGRGLWAFF. CDR3 sequence (DNA): TGCGCCAGCAGCCAAGGTCGGGGGCTTTGGGCTTTCTTT.

The rearrangement joins TRBV11-3 to TRBJ1-3; TRBD1 might be the D (6 bases). The CDR3 spans 16 residues. Germline V gives CDR1 SGHNT, CDR2 YENEEA. V gave up 4 bases and J gave up 2 bases, with 15 bases separating them. The CDR3 region is CASSSPTRGPGNTIYF. The DNA for the CDR3 is TGTGCCAGCAGCTCCCCCACCAGGGGCCCTGGAAACACCATATATTTT.

In its sample, this clone was seen once. This chain connects TRBV24-1 to TRBJ1-2; no clear D gene. This CDR3 has 13 amino acids. Trimming removed 4 bases from V and 3 bases from J, with 8 bases in between. Germline CDR1 is KGHDR and CDR2 is SFDVKD. CDR3 protein: CATSDHQDYGYTF. In DNA, the CDR3 is TGTGCCACCAGTGACCATCAGGACTATGGCTACACCTTC.

This chain links TRBV7-9 with TRBJ1-3; 11 bases line up with TRBD1. The V segment lost 5 bases and the J segment 8 bases; nucleotides outside the gene matches: 8. Germline CDR1 and CDR2: SEHNR and FQNEAQ (reference sequence). This CDR3 region has 15 residues. The CDR3 loop is CASSREGQGADTIYF. The DNA for the CDR3 is TGTGCCAGCAGCCGGGAAGGACAGGGGGCTGACACCATATATTTT. The complete variable domain, with remaining parts taken from reference TRBV7-9 and TRBJ1-3, reads DTGVSQNPRHKITKRGQNVTFRCDPISEHNRLYWYRQTLGQGPEFLTYFQNEAQLEKSRLLSDRFSAERPKGSFSTLEIQRTEQGDSAMYLCASSREGQGADTIYFGEGSWLTVV.

This chain connects TRBV18 to TRBJ1-2; D may be TRBD1 (5 bases). V shed 6 bases and J shed 3 bases, with 14 bases lying between them. Germline lookup yields CDR1 KGHSH and CDR2 LQKENI. The CDR3 totals 14 residues. The CDR3 region is CASSPQGGDYGYTF. As DNA, the CDR3 is TGTGCCAGCTCCCCGCAGGGAGGAGACTATGGCTACACCTTC. Based on the CDR3 plus reference TRBV18 and TRBJ1-2, the full variable domain is NAGVMQNPRHLVRRRGQEARLRCSPMKGHSHVYWYRQLPEEGLKFMVYLQKENIIDESGMPKERFSAEFPKEGPSILRIQQVVRGDSAAYFCASSPQGGDYGYTFGSGTRLTVV.

The genes are TRBV6-5 and TRBJ1-5; D uncertain. The CDR3 consists of 14 residues. Germline lookup yields CDR1 MNHEY and CDR2 SVGAGI. Trimming removed 0 bases at V and 7 bases at J, with 10 bases between. DNA for the CDR3: TGTGCCAGCAGTTACTCGGAGTTTCAGCAGCCCCAGCATTTT. Its protein is CASSYSEFQQPQHF.

Here the CDR3 DNA reads TGTGCCAGCAGTCGGGATATGAACACTGAAGCTTTCTTT. It yields the protein CASSRDMNTEAFF. The chain joins TRBV27 to TRBJ1-1; D is undetermined. Trimming shortened V by 5 bases and J by 0 bases, and 7 bases separated the two germline ends. CDR1 and CDR2 from the germline V gene are MNHEY and SMNVEV (reference sequence). The length of the CDR3 is 13 residues.

V and J are TRBV5-6 and TRBJ2-7; a weak D match, TRBD1 (6 bases). This CDR3 is built from 17 residues. Germline lookup yields CDR1 SGHDT and CDR2 YYEEEE. Trimming stripped 1 base from V and 7 bases from J, with 24 bases between. The CDR3 DNA reads as TGTGCCAGCAGCTTGTCTAAGACAGGTCCCTCCTGGATGGAGCAGTACTTC. Its translation is CASSLSKTGPSWMEQYF.